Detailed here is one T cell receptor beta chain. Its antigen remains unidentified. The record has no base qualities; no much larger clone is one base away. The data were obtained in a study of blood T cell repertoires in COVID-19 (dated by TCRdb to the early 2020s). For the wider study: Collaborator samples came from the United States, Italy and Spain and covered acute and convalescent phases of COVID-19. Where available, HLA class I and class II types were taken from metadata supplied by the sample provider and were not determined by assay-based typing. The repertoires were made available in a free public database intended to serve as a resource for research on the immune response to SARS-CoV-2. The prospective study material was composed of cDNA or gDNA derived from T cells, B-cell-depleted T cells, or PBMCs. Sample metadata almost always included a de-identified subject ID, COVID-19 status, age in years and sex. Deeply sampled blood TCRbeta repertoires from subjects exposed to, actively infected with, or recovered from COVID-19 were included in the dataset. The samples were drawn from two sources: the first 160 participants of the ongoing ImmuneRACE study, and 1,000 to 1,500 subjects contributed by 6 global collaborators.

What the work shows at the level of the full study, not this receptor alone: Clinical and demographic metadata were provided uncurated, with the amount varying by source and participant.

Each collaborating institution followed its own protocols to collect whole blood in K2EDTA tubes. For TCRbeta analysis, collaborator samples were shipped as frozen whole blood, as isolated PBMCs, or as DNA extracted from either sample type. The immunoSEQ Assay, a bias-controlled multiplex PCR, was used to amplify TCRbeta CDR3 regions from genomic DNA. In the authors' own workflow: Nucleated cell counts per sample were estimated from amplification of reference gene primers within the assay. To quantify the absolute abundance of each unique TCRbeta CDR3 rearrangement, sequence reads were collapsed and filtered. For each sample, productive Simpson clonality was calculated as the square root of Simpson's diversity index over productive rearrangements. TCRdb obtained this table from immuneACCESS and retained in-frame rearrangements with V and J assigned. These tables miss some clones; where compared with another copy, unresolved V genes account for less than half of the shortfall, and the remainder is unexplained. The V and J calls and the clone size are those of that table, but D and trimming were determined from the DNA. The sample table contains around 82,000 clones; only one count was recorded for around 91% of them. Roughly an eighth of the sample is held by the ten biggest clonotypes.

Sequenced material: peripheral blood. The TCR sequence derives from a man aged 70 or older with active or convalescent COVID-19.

The CDR3 protein: CASSVTSGGYEQYF. Here is the DNA: TGTGCCAGCAGCGTGACTAGCGGGGGGTACGAGCAGTACTTC. The sequence joins TRBV9 to TRBJ2-7, with 13 central nucleotides matching TRBD2. CDR1 and CDR2, per the germline V gene, are SGDLS and YYNGEE. There are 14 amino acids in the CDR3, from cysteine to phenylalanine inclusive. Only CDR3 DNA remains: 42 bases, in frame from the first base. The germline V end is reduced by 2 bases and the J end by 4 bases; junction bases left unmatched: 0.